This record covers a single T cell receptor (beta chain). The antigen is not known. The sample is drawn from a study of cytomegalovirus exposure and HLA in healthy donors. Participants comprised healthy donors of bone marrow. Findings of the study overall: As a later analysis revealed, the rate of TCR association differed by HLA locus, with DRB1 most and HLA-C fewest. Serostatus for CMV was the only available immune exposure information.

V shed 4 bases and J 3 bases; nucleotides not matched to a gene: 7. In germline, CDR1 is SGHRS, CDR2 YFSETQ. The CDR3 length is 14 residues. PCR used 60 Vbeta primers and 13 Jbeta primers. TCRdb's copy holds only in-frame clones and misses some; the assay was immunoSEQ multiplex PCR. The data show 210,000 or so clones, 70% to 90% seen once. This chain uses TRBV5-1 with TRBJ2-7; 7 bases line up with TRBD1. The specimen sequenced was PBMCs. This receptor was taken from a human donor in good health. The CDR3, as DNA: TGCGCCAGCAGCCAGGGACAGCTCTACTACGAGCAGTACTTC. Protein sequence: CASSQGQLYYEQYF.